The rows below give T cell receptor beta chains drawn from one sample of a study of shared clonotypes between healthy human individuals. Data came from immunoSEQ multiplex PCR; TCRdb stores just in-frame clones and leaves some out. The table includes under 1,900,000 clones, 97% to 99% detected once. Source material: naive CD4+ T cells sorted from blood. Source of these receptors: a man younger than 40 in good health. CDR3s include the opening cysteine and the closing phenylalanine or tryptophan. Fields, in order: V gene, J gene, D gene, clone size, CDR3 DNA, CDR3 protein. A D gene is named only where the DNA matches it firmly. Some rows have no size entry. The others give once, few or many, or a class for an expanded clone.

V: TRBV28; J: TRBJ1-2; D: TRBD1; size: .; DNA: TGTGCCAGCATAAGTTCCGCGACAGGGGGCCAAGACTATGGCTACACCTTC; CDR3: CASISSATGGQDYGYTF
V: TRBV27; J: TRBJ2-4; D: .; size: .; DNA: TGTGCCATAGGGAAGGTTGGGAACATTCAGTACTTC; CDR3: CAIGKVGNIQYF
V: TRBV5-4; J: TRBJ1-1; D: TRBD1; size: once; DNA: TGTGCCAGCAGCTACGACAGGGGGGATGAAGCTTTCTTT; CDR3: CASSYDRGDEAFF
V: TRBV2; J: TRBJ2-7; D: TRBD2; size: .; DNA: TGTGCCAGCAGTACTAGCGTGGCCTACGAGCAGTACTTC; CDR3: CASSTSVAYEQYF
V: TRBV5-5; J: TRBJ1-2; D: .; size: .; DNA: TGTGCCAGCAGCTTGGTACAGGCACCCCGGAGGGATGGCTACACCTTC; CDR3: CASSLVQAPRRDGYTF
V: TRBV18; J: TRBJ1-3; D: .; size: .; DNA: TGTGCCAGCTCACCACTACCGGGGCGCTCTGGAAACACCATATATTTT; CDR3: CASSPLPGRSGNTIYF
V: TRBV5-1; J: TRBJ2-5; D: .; size: .; DNA: TGCGCCAGCAGTCCAATCCCGGACAGTCAAGAGACCCAGTACTTC; CDR3: CASSPIPDSQETQYF
V: TRBV7-8; J: TRBJ2-7; D: .; size: .; DNA: TGTGCCAGCAGCTTAGGGACCTACGAGCAGTACTTC; CDR3: CASSLGTYEQYF
V: TRBV5-1; J: TRBJ2-1; D: .; size: .; DNA: TGCGCCAGCAGCGTGGGACCTACTAGCTCCTACAATGAGCAGTTCTTC; CDR3: CASSVGPTSSYNEQFF
V: TRBV5-1; J: TRBJ2-7; D: .; size: .; DNA: TGCGCCAGCAGCTTGTACCGGGCCTACGAGCAGTACTTC; CDR3: CASSLYRAYEQYF
V: TRBV15; J: TRBJ1-5; D: TRBD1; size: .; DNA: TGTGCCACCAGCAGAGATTTTCCGGGACAGGGGGGTAGCAATCAGCCCCAGCATTTT; CDR3: CATSRDFPGQGGSNQPQHF
V: TRBV27; J: TRBJ1-2; D: .; size: .; DNA: TGTGCCAGCAGTTTTTCGGGGGTTGGCTACACCTTC; CDR3: CASSFSGVGYTF
V: TRBV15; J: TRBJ1-2; D: .; size: .; DNA: TGTGCCACCAGCAAGCCGGGGGGTTACTATGGCTACACCTTC; CDR3: CATSKPGGYYGYTF
V: TRBV28; J: TRBJ1-5; D: TRBD1; size: .; DNA: TGTGCCATCCCCGGGGGGACAGGGATGAAAAATCAGCCCCAGCATTTT; CDR3: CAIPGGTGMKNQPQHF
V: TRBV27; J: TRBJ2-3; D: .; size: .; DNA: TGTGCCAGCAGATACCTGGGGACAGATACGCAGTATTTT; CDR3: CASRYLGTDTQYF
V: TRBV18; J: TRBJ1-4; D: .; size: .; DNA: TGTGCCAGCTCACCACCCCGGGGGCGAGTTGAAAAACTGTTTTTT; CDR3: CASSPPRGRVEKLFF
V: TRBV28; J: TRBJ1-5; D: .; size: .; DNA: TGTGCCAGCCGGGGGGACGTACATAGCAATCAGCCCCAGCATTTT; CDR3: CASRGDVHSNQPQHF
V: TRBV28; J: TRBJ1-2; D: TRBD1; size: .; DNA: TGTGCCAGCAGTACGGGACAGGCCTATGGCTACACCTTC; CDR3: CASSTGQAYGYTF
V: TRBV5-1; J: TRBJ2-1; D: .; size: .; DNA: TGCGCCAGCAGCTTGGCCCCAGGGAACAATGAGCAGTTCTTC; CDR3: CASSLAPGNNEQFF
V: TRBV18; J: TRBJ2-3; D: .; size: once; DNA: TGTGCCAGCTCATCAGCCGGACTGAGCACAGATACGCAGTATTTT; CDR3: CASSSAGLSTDTQYF
V: TRBV5-1; J: TRBJ2-3; D: .; size: once; DNA: TGCGCCAGCAGCTCCGAACCCCAGGTTACGCAGTATTTT; CDR3: CASSSEPQVTQYF
V: TRBV4-2; J: TRBJ2-5; D: .; size: .; DNA: TGTGCCAGCAGCCATCCGGGGATTTGGGAGACCCAGTACTTC; CDR3: CASSHPGIWETQYF